This TCR beta chain was recorded in a study of CXCR3-negative and CXCR3-positive naive CD8 T cells. Study context: Roughly 1.5 +/- 0.3 million TRB reads came from each library, giving about 150 million in total. General observations from the study: Comparison of naive cells showed more hydrophobic TRB CDR3s in CXCR3-positive than in CXCR3-negative naive cells. Diversity in memory CD8+ cells fell much lower than the comparably high levels seen in both naive subsets. Similar TRBV-TRBJ usage characterized naive CXCR3-negative and CXCR3-positive cells; memory cells differed.

At approximately 300,000 cells each, triplicate sorts were carried out for each CD8+ T cell subset. Carrying UMI labels, the TRB cDNA libraries were prepared through 5' RACE. TCRdb reprocessed the 5' RACE reads, keeping one entry per CDR3 protein, no DNA. In all, the sample yields about 140,000 distinct CDR3 sequences. Comments on this clonotype: The antigen is unknown.

Germline V gene lookup returns CDR1 SQVTM and CDR2 ANQGSEA. This CDR3 has 12 residues. This TCR came from a human donor in good health. Some clones in this sample may be carry-over from other donors' samples. Sequenced input: naive CXCR3+ CD8+ T cells from blood. Subset of the sample: CD45RO-CCR7+CD27+CD95- naive CD8+ T cells expressing CXCR3 (TNR3+). The rearrangement joins TRBV29-1 to TRBJ2-7. CDR3 residues: CSVVIDYYEQYF.